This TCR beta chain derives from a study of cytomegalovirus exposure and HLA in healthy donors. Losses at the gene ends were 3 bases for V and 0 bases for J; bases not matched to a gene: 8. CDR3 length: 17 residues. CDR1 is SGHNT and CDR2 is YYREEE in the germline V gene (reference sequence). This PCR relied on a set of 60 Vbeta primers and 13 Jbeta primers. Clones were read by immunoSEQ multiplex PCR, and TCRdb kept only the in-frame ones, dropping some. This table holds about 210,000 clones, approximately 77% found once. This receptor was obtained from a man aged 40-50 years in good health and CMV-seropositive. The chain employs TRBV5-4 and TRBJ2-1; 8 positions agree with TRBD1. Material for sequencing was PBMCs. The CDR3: CASSSRQGRSSYNEQFF. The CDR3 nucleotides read TGTGCCAGCAGCTCCCGACAGGGGCGGAGCTCCTACAATGAGCAGTTCTTC.